This entry lists 29 T cell receptor beta chains sequenced from one sample in a study of naive and memory T cell subsets. Both TRBC1 and TRBC2 were covered by a beta constant-region primer of two equimolar oligonucleotides. TCRdb processed the UMI-ligation and nested PCR reads anew with MiXCR; each CDR3 protein has one entry. This sample has tens of thousands of distinct CDR3 sequences; 13% occur once, and the top ten carry 22%. The sample was effector memory CD4+ T cells from blood. Subset in this sample: effector memory, CD45RA- CD27-. These TCRs come from a human donor in good health.

This clonotype was seen a few times. This chain uses TRBV14 with TRBJ2-1; 8 bases match TRBD2. Looked up from germline, CDR1 is SGHDN and CDR2 is FVKESK. V dropped 4 bases and J dropped 9; count of bases not matched to a gene: 11. This CDR3 contains 15 residues. This chain's CDR3 is CASSPRGRPESEQFF. The DNA for the CDR3 is TGTGCCAGCAGCCCCCGCGGGAGGCCGGAGAGTGAGCAGTTCTTC.

The V and J genes are TRBV12-3 or TRBV12-4 and TRBJ2-5; 7 bases fit TRBD1. V shed 5 bases, J shed 1 base, and the junction held 10 bases outside the gene matches. The CDR3 contains 16 residues. The CDR3 loop is CASSDPPRQGQETQYF. CDR3 nucleotides: TGTGCCAGCAGTGACCCCCCTCGACAGGGCCAAGAGACCCAGTACTTC.

In its sample, this clonotype was seen many times. V gene TRBV7-3 combines with J gene TRBJ2-1; 7 nucleotides match TRBD2. The V and J ends lost 2 bases and 3 bases, in that order; junction bases with no gene match: 10. The CDR3 is made up of 17 amino acids. Germline-derived CDR1 and CDR2 are SGHTA and FQGTGA. The CDR3 bases are TGTGCCAGCAGCTTACGGGGTGGCGGGAGCTTCTACAATGAGCAGTTCTTC. As protein: CASSLRGGGSFYNEQFF.

The V call is TRBV7-6, the J call TRBJ1-2; 8 bases line up with TRBD1. The V gene end was trimmed by 0 bases and the J gene end by 5 bases; junction bases not matched to a gene: 11. The CDR3 contains 17 residues. CDR1 SGHVS and CDR2 FNYEAQ come from the germline V gene. CDR3 amino acids: CASSLATGASGLYGYTF. CDR3 nucleotide sequence: TGTGCCAGCAGCTTAGCGACAGGGGCCTCGGGTTTATATGGCTACACCTTC.

This clonotype was picked up a small number of times. V gene TRBV3-1 combines with J gene TRBJ2-7; the D gene is possibly TRBD1 (5 bases). Germline V gives CDR1 LGHDT, CDR2 YNNKEL (reference sequence). V lost 2 bases and J lost 8, with 7 bases in between. This CDR3 comprises 11 residues. The CDR3 here is CASSQSGKQYF. CDR3 DNA: TGTGCCAGCAGCCAATCAGGGAAGCAGTACTTC.

At least ten counts were recorded for this clonotype. The genes are TRBV28 and TRBJ2-1; 9 bases are a match to TRBD2. Germline CDR1 MDHEN, CDR2 SYDVKM. There are 15 residues in the CDR3. The V and J ends lost 5 bases and 8 bases, in that order; junction bases with no gene match: 10. The CDR3 region is CASSAGTSSPDEQFF. CDR3 nucleotides: TGTGCCAGCAGTGCGGGGACTAGCAGTCCCGATGAGCAGTTCTTC. The full variable domain, in which reference TRBV28 and TRBJ2-1 provide the parts outside the CDR3, is DVKVTQSSRYLVKRTGEKVFLECVQDMDHENMFWYRQDPGLGLRLIYFSYDVKMKEKGDIPEGYSVSREKKERFSLILESASTNQTSMYLCASSAGTSSPDEQFFGPGTRLTVL.

This clonotype was detected many times. The V and J genes are TRBV29-1 and TRBJ2-5, with D uncertain. The V gene's germline CDR1 is SQVTM and CDR2 ANQGSEA. The CDR3 is 12 amino acids. Trimming took off 2 bases at V and 4 bases at J, with 8 bases between the two ends. The CDR3 spells CSVEPAAETQYF. DNA of the CDR3: TGCAGCGTTGAACCGGCTGCAGAGACCCAGTACTTC.

This chain joins TRBV6-6 and TRBJ2-3; TRBD2 might be the D (6 bases). V was clipped by 3 bases and J by 4 bases, with 14 bases between them. From germline, CDR1 is MNHNY and CDR2 SVGAGI (reference sequence). This CDR3 has 15 amino acids. CDR3: CASSYGGITADTQYF. In DNA form, the CDR3 reads TGTGCCAGCAGTTATGGCGGGATCACGGCAGATACGCAGTATTTT.

This chain joins TRBV3-1 and TRBJ2-2; no clear D gene. Trimming took 4 bases from V and 4 from J, leaving 10 bases between them. CDR1 is LGHDT, CDR2 YNNKEL, per germline (reference sequence). The CDR3 is 14 amino acids. CDR3 bases: TGTGCCAGCAGCCCCGGACCAGTCACCGGGGAGCTGTTTTTT. It is translated as CASSPGPVTGELFF.

The chain joins TRBV12-3 or TRBV12-4 to TRBJ2-7; tentatively, D is TRBD2 (6 bases). CDR3 length: 14 residues. The V end was cut by 5 bases, the J end by 2 bases, with 13 bases between. Written as DNA, the CDR3 is TGTGCCAGCAGTCTCGGGAGTCTCCCCTACGAGCAGTACTTC. Translation gives CASSLGSLPYEQYF.

The rearrangement uses TRBV19 and TRBJ1-1, with a weak D call TRBD1 (6 bases). This CDR3 is built from 13 residues. V gave up 8 bases and J gave up 1 base, with 11 bases separating them. Germline CDR1 and CDR2: LNHDA and SQIVND (reference sequence). The CDR3 DNA is TGTGCCAGTGAAGACAGGCAGAACACTGAAGCTTTCTTT. This gives the protein CASEDRQNTEAFF.

This clonotype was observed a few times. The chain is built from TRBV5-5 and TRBJ1-1; possibly TRBD1 for D (6 bases). There are 21 residues in the CDR3. In germline, CDR1 is SGHKS, CDR2 YYEKEE (reference sequence). Trimming removed 2 bases at V and 0 bases at J, with 29 bases between. CDR3 coding DNA: TGTGCCAGCAGCTTATTACCGGACGGGATTAGAGGGGGAACTATGAACACTGAAGCTTTCTTT. It specifies CASSLLPDGIRGGTMNTEAFF.

The V gene is TRBV5-4, the J gene TRBJ1-2; 10 bases agree with TRBD1. Germline CDR1 SGHNT, CDR2 YYREEE (reference sequence). The junction had 11 bases not matched to a gene; V was cut back by 5 bases and J by 7 bases. This CDR3 contains 15 residues. The CDR3: CASRNEGTGVGGYTF. The CDR3 DNA follows: TGTGCCAGCAGGAATGAGGGGACAGGGGTCGGTGGCTACACCTTC.

There are a few counts of this clonotype. The V call is TRBV29-1, the J call TRBJ2-3; TRBD2 matches 7 bases. V gave up 7 bases and J gave up 4 bases; unmatched junction bases: 8. Germline V CDR1 and CDR2: SQVTM, ANQGSEA. The CDR3 has 13 amino acids. The CDR3 bases are TGCAGCGGAAGGGAGGGGCGGGCAGATACGCAGTATTTT. Translation gives CSGREGRADTQYF.

V usage is TRBV7-2 and J usage is TRBJ2-1; 12 bases are shared with TRBD2. Germline V gene lookup returns CDR1 SGHTA and CDR2 FQGNSA. The CDR3 is 16 residues long. The V and J ends lost 6 bases and 7 bases, in that order; junction bases with no gene match: 10. CDR3 nucleotides: TGTGCCAGCAGTGGTCCGACTAGCGGGAGTATAAATGAGCAGTTCTTC. It is translated as CASSGPTSGSINEQFF. The variable domain in full, with the rest retrieved from reference TRBV7-2 and TRBJ2-1, is GAGVSQSPSNKVTEKGKDVELRCDPISGHTALYWYRQSLGQGLEFLIYFQGNSAPDKSGLPSDRFSAERTGGSVSTLTIQRTQQEDSAVYLCASSGPTSGSINEQFFGPGTRLTVL.

This clonotype was recorded many times. The chain recombines TRBV20-1 with TRBJ2-7; a possible D gene is TRBD2 (6 bases). V lost 1 base and J lost 4, with 14 bases in between. Per germline, CDR1 DFQATT and CDR2 SNEGSKA (reference sequence). This CDR3 is 14 amino acids long. CDR3 protein: CSARGGGDRYEQYF. CDR3 nucleotides: TGCAGTGCTAGAGGAGGAGGGGATAGGTACGAGCAGTACTTC.

V gene TRBV20-1 combines with J gene TRBJ1-2, with D tentatively TRBD1 (6 bases). V lost 1 base, J lost 4 bases, and 13 bases lay in between. From germline, CDR1 is DFQATT and CDR2 SNEGSKA (reference sequence). The CDR3 length is 14 residues. The CDR3: CSARGDIGPYGYTF. The DNA of the CDR3 is TGCAGTGCTAGAGGGGACATAGGACCCTATGGCTACACCTTC.

This chain connects TRBV7-2 to TRBJ2-1; D may be TRBD2 (6 bases). The germline V and J ends were trimmed by 3 bases and 6 bases, with 12 bases remaining between them. Per the germline V gene, CDR1 is SGHTA and CDR2 is FQGNSA. The CDR3 spans 14 residues. This chain's CDR3 is CASSLGGRINEQFF. Written as DNA, the CDR3 is TGTGCCAGCAGCTTGGGGGGACGGATCAATGAGCAGTTCTTC.

This clonotype was counted at least ten times. The chain recombines TRBV7-2 with TRBJ1-5; D possibly corresponds to TRBD1 (5 bases). Looked up from germline, CDR1 is SGHTA and CDR2 is FQGNSA. V was pared by 1 base and J by 4 bases, with 11 bases between. The CDR3 sequence is 15 residues long. The CDR3 sequence is CASSLEAGLNQPQHF. For the CDR3, the DNA is TGTGCCAGCAGCTTAGAGGCGGGACTAAATCAGCCCCAGCATTTT.

This clonotype was detected only a few times. This sequence joins TRBV20-1 and TRBJ1-4, with TRBD1 matching 10 bases. This CDR3 contains 17 residues. Trimming removed 0 bases from V and 6 bases from J; junction bases left unmatched: 10. Per germline, CDR1 DFQATT and CDR2 SNEGSKA (reference sequence). In nucleotides, the CDR3 is TGCAGTGCTAGAGAGCAAAAGGACAGGGGGGTGTATGAAAAACTGTTTTTT. Its translation is CSAREQKDRGVYEKLFF.

This clonotype occurred a few times. The rearrangement links TRBV24-1 to TRBJ1-1; 7 bases align to TRBD1. The CDR3 is 15 residues long. Unmatched junction bases numbered 11, after V lost 10 bases and J lost 1 base. Germline CDR1 reads KGHDR; CDR2 reads SFDVKD. This CDR3 is CATKEGQSKNTEAFF. Here the CDR3 DNA reads TGTGCCACTAAAGAGGGACAGAGTAAGAACACTGAAGCTTTCTTT.

The rearrangement joins TRBV4-2 to TRBJ2-7, with 8 nucleotides matching TRBD2. The CDR3 is 15 residues long. Germline-derived CDR1 and CDR2 are LGHNA and YNFKEQ. V lost 0 bases, J lost 3 bases, and 4 bases stayed unmatched. The CDR3 coding sequence is TGTGCCAGCAGCCAAGAGCGGGAGGCGTTCTACGAGCAGTACTTC. Its protein product is CASSQEREAFYEQYF.

In its sample, this clonotype was seen many times. V usage is TRBV19 and J usage is TRBJ2-2; D is unresolved. Looked up from germline, CDR1 is LNHDA and CDR2 is SQIVND (reference sequence). V was pared by 1 base and J by 7 bases, with 7 bases between. This CDR3 has 13 amino acids. The DNA of the CDR3 is TGTGCCAGTAGTATAGTATCAGTCGGGGAGCTGTTTTTT. Amino acids: CASSIVSVGELFF. The full variable domain, completed using reference TRBV19 and TRBJ2-2, is DGGITQSPKYLFRKEGQNVTLSCEQNLNHDAMYWYRQDPGQGLRLIYYSQIVNDFQKGDIAEGYSVSREKKESFPLTVTSAQKNPTAFYLCASSIVSVGELFFGEGSRLTVL.

The chain has TRBV10-3 and TRBJ2-1; 8 bases align to TRBD2. V gave up 6 bases and J gave up 9 bases; unmatched junction bases: 7. This CDR3 has 13 residues. The germline V gene has CDR1 ENHRY and CDR2 SYGVKD. The CDR3: CAIRESGSGEQFF. CDR3 nucleotide sequence: TGTGCCATCAGGGAGAGCGGGAGTGGTGAGCAGTTCTTC.

This clonotype appeared many times. The chain is built from TRBV20-1 and TRBJ2-2, with D possibly being TRBD2 (5 bases). Trimming pared 5 bases from V and 5 bases from J, leaving 15 bases between. CDR1 is DFQATT, CDR2 SNEGSKA, per germline (reference sequence). CDR3 length: 14 residues. CDR3 sequence reads: CSAPRLLDTGELFF. Here the CDR3 DNA reads TGCAGTGCTCCGCGACTATTGGATACCGGGGAGCTGTTTTTT.

Many counts were recorded for this clonotype. This sequence joins TRBV29-1 and TRBJ2-5; 8 nucleotides match TRBD2. This CDR3 spans 13 amino acids. Germline V gene sequence: CDR1 SQVTM, CDR2 ANQGSEA. V was clipped by 4 bases and J by 4 bases; unmatched bases: 5. The CDR3 DNA is TGCAGCGTTGCCGGGAGGGCAGGAGAGACCCAGTACTTC. Its translation is CSVAGRAGETQYF.

The table lists this clonotype with a few counts. The rearrangement joins TRBV20-1 to TRBJ2-3; TRBD2 agrees at 14 bases. The ends lost 6 bases at V and 5 bases at J; junction bases unmatched: 7. Per germline, CDR1 DFQATT and CDR2 SNEGSKA (reference sequence). This CDR3 is built from 15 residues. The chain's CDR3 is CSAASGLAGGDTQYF. DNA of the CDR3: TGCAGTGCCGCCTCCGGACTAGCGGGAGGAGATACGCAGTATTTT.

A few counts support this clonotype. The chain carries TRBV2 and TRBJ1-5; no clear D gene. The length of the CDR3 is 12 residues. Germline V lookup: CDR1 SNHLY, CDR2 FYNNEI. Trimming shortened V by 0 bases and J by 10 bases, and 7 bases separated the two germline ends. This CDR3 reads CASSEAHNPQHF. The CDR3 DNA sequence: TGTGCCAGCAGTGAAGCGCATAATCCCCAGCATTTT.

The V call is TRBV30, the J call TRBJ2-2; D is unresolved. Trimming cost V 3 bases and J 1 base, with 9 bases left between them. Germline CDR1 and CDR2: GTSNPN and SVGIG (reference sequence). The CDR3 covers 14 residues. CDR3 sequence reads: CAWSSWRNTGELFF. CDR3 sequence (DNA): TGTGCCTGGAGCAGTTGGAGGAACACCGGGGAGCTGTTTTTT.